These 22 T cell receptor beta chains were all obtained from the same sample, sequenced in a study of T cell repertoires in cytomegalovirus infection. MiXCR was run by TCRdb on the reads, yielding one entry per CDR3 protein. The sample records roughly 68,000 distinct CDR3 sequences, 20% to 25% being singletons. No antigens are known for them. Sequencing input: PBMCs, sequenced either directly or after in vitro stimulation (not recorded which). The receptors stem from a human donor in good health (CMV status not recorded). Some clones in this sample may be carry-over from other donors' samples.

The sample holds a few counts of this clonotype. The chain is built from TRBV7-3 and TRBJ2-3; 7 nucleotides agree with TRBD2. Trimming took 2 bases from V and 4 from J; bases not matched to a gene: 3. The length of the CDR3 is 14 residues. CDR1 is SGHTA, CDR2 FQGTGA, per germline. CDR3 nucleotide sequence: TGTGCCAGCAGCTTAGGCGGGAGCCCAGATACGCAGTATTTT. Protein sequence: CASSLGGSPDTQYF.

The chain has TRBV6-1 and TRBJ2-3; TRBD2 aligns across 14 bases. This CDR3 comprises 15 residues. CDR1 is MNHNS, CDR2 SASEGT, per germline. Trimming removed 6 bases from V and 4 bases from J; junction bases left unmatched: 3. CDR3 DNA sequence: TGTGCCAGCAGCCCGACTAGCGGGGGGGCAGATACGCAGTATTTT. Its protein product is CASSPTSGGADTQYF.

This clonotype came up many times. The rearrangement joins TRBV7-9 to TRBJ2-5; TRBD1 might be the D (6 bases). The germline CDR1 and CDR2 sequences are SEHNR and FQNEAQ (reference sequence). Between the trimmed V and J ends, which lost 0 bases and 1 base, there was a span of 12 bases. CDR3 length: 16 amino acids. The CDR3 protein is CASSLASMDSQETQYF. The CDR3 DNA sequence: TGTGCCAGCAGCTTAGCTTCCATGGACAGCCAAGAGACCCAGTACTTC.

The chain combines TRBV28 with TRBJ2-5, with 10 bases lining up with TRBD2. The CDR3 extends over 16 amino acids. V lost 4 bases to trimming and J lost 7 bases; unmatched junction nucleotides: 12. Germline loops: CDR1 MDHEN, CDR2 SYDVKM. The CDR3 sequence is CASSYGAGGPGGTQYF. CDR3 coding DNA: TGTGCCAGCAGTTATGGAGCGGGAGGGCCTGGCGGGACCCAGTACTTC.

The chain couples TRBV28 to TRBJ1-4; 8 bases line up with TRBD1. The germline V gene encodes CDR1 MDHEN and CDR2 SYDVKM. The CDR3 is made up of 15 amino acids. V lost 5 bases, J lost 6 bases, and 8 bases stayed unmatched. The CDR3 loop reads CASSTPGQVDEKLFF. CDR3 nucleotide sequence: TGTGCCAGCAGTACACCGGGACAGGTGGATGAAAAACTGTTTTTT.

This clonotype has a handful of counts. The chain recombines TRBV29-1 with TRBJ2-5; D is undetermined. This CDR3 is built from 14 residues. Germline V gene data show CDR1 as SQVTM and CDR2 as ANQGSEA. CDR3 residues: CSASAHAQQETQYF. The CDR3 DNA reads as TGCAGTGCTTCGGCCCACGCCCAACAAGAGACCCAGTACTTC.

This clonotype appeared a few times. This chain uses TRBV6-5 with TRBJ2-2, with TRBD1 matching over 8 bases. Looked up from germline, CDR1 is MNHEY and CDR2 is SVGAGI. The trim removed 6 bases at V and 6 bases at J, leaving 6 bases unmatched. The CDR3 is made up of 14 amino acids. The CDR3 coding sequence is TGTGCCAGCAGGGCCTTGACAGGGGCCGGGGAGCTGTTTTTT. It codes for CASRALTGAGELFF.

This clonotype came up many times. The CDR3: CASSLQTSYEQFF. CDR3 sequence (DNA): TGTGCCAGCAGCTTACAGACTAGTTATGAGCAGTTCTTC. J is TRBJ2-1 and V is TRBV7-2; possibly TRBD2 for D (6 bases). The germline V gene has CDR1 SGHTA and CDR2 FQGNSA. The CDR3 is 13 amino acids. The V and J ends lost 2 bases and 8 bases respectively, with 10 bases between them.

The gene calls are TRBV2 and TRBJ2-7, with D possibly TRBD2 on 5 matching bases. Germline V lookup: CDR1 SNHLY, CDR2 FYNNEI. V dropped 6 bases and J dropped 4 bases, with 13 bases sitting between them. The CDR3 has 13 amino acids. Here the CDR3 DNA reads TGTGCCAGCAGGGTAGGACTCCTTTACGAGCAGTACGTC. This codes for CASRVGLLYEQYV.

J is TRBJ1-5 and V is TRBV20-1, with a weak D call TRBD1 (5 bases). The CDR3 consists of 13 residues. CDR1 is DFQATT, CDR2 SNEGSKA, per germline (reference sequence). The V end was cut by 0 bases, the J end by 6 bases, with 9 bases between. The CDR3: CSARDTGPQPQHF. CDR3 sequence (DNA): TGCAGTGCTAGAGATACGGGGCCTCAGCCCCAGCATTTT.

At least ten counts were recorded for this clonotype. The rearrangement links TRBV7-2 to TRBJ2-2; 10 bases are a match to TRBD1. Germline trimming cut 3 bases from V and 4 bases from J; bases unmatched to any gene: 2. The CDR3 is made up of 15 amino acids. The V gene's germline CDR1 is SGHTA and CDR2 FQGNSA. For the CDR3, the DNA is TGTGCCAGCAGCTTTCGGACAGGGGGCACCGGGGAGCTGTTTTTT. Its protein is CASSFRTGGTGELFF. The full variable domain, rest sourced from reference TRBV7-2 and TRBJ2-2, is GAGVSQSPSNKVTEKGKDVELRCDPISGHTALYWYRQSLGQGLEFLIYFQGNSAPDKSGLPSDRFSAERTGGSVSTLTIQRTQQEDSAVYLCASSFRTGGTGELFFGEGSRLTVL.

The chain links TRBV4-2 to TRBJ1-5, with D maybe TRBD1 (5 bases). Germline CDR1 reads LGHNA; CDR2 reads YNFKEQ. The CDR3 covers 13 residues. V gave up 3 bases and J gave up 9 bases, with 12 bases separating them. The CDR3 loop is CASSQEAGRPQHF. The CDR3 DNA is TGTGCCAGCAGCCAGGAGGCGGGGCGGCCCCAGCATTTT.

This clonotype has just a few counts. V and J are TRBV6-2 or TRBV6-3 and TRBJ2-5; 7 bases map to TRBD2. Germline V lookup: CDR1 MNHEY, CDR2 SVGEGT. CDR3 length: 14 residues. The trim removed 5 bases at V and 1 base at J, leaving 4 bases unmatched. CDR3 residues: CASSEAGPQETQYF. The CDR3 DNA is TGTGCCAGCAGTGAAGCGGGACCCCAAGAGACCCAGTACTTC.

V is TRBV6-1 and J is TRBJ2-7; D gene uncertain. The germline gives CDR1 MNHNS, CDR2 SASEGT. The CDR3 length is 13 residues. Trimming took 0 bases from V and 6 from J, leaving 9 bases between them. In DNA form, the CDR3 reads TGTGCCAGCAGTGAAGCGCAGCGATTCGAGCAGTACTTC. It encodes CASSEAQRFEQYF.

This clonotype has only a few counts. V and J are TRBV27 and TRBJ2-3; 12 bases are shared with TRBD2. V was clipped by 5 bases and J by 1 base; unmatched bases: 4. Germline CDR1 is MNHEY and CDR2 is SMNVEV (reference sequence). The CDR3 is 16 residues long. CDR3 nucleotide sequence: TGTGCCAGCAGTCCCCTAGCGGGAGGGCGCACAGATACGCAGTATTTT. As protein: CASSPLAGGRTDTQYF.

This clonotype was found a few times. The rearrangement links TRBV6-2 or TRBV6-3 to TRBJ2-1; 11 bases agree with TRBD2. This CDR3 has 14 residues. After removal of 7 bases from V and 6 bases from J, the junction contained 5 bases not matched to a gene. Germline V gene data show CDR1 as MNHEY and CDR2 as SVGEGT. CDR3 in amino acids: CASTVAGGPNEQFF. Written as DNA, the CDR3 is TGTGCCAGCACCGTAGCGGGAGGGCCCAATGAGCAGTTCTTC.

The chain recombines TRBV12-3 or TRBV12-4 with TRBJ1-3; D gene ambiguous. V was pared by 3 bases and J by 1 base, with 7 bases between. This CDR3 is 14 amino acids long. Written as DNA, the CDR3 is TGTGCCAGCAGTTTGACGGAGTCTGGAAACACCATATATTTT. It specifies CASSLTESGNTIYF.

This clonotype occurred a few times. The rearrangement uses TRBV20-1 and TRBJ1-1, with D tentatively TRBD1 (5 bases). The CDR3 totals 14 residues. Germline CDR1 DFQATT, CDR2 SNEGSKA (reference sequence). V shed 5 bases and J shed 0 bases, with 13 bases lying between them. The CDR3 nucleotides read TGCAGTGCTCGGAGCCTCAGGGTGAACACTGAAGCTTTCTTT. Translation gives CSARSLRVNTEAFF.

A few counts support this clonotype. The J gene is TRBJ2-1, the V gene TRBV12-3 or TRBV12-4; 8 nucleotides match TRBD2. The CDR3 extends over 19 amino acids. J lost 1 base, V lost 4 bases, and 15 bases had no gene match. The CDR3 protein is CASSSARDWAGGSYNEQFF. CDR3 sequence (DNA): TGTGCCAGCAGTTCCGCACGGGATTGGGCGGGAGGTTCCTACAATGAGCAGTTCTTC.

In DNA, the CDR3 is TGTGCCAGTAGACTAAACAGGGGCTCCAAAAACATTCAGTACTTC. It yields the protein CASRLNRGSKNIQYF. V gene TRBV19 combines with J gene TRBJ2-4; 7 bases align to TRBD1. Germline CDR1 reads LNHDA; CDR2 reads SQIVND (reference sequence). J lost 2 bases, V lost 6 bases, and 7 bases had no gene match. The CDR3 runs 15 residues.

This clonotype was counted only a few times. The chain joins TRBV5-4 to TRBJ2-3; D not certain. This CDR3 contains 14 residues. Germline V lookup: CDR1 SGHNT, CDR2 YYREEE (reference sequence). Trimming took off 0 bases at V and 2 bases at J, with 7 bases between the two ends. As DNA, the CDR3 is TGTGCCAGCAGCTTGGGCAGCCTCACAGATACGCAGTATTTT. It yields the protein CASSLGSLTDTQYF.

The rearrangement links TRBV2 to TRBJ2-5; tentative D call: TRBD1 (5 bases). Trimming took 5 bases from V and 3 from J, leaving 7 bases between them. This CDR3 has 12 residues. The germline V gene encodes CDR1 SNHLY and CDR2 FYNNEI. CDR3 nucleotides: TGTGCCAGCAGTTTCAGGGAAGAGACCCAGTACTTC. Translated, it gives CASSFREETQYF.